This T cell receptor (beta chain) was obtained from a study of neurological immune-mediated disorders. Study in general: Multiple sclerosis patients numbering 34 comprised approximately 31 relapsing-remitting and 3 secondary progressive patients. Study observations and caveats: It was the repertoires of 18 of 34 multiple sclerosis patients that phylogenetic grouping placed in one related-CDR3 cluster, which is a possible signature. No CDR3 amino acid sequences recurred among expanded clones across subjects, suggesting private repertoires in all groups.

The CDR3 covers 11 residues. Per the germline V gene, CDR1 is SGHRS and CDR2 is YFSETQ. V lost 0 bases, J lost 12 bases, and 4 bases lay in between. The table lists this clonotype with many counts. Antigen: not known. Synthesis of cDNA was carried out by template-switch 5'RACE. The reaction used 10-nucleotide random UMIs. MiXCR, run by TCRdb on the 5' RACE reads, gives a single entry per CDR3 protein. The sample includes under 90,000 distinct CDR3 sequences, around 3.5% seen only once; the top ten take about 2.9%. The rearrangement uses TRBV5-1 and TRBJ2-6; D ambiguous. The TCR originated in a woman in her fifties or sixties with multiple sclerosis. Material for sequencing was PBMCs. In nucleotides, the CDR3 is TGCGCCAGCAGCTTGGCCCTCGTCCTGACTTTC. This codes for CASSLALVLTF.